This is a list of T cell receptor beta chains from one sample in a study of blood T cell repertoires in COVID-19. Clones were sequenced by immunoSEQ multiplex PCR, and TCRdb holds only the in-frame ones, with some missing. The table records around 250,000 clones, less than 95% of them present only once. The sequenced sample was PBMCs or T cells enriched from blood (not recorded which). The receptors shown here come from a middle-aged man who had been exposed to COVID-19. Each CDR3 is given with its conserved first and last residue.

J gene | V gene | CDR3 protein
TRBJ1-1 | TRBV30 | CAWTPPDTEAFF
TRBJ1-2 | TRBV4-3 | CASSQDPAGGNYGYTF
TRBJ2-1 | TRBV19 | CASREPGQGYNEQFF
TRBJ2-5 | TRBV6-5 | CASTSVAETQYF
TRBJ2-3 | TRBV9 | CASSVAGSSTDTQYF
TRBJ1-1 | TRBV6-5 | CASSPLMEAFF
TRBJ1-2 | TRBV15 | CATSRDPGTGAFYGYTF
TRBJ2-1 | TRBV5-4 | CASSGTSGKGPFRNEQFF
TRBJ2-2 | TRBV9 | CASRTTSTGELFF
TRBJ2-7 | TRBV14 | CASSPGLAGAYEQYF
TRBJ2-7 | TRBV11-2 | CASREVAGYEQYF
TRBJ1-2 | TRBV11-3 | CASSLMEGSYGYTF
TRBJ2-7 | TRBV11-2 | CASSLSQGFYEQYF
TRBJ2-7 | TRBV5-1 | CASSPGTGGEQYF